This T cell receptor (beta chain) was sequenced in a study of identical twins. Each cDNA held unique molecular identifiers, and template switching gave it a universal primer site. One entry per CDR3 protein, called by TCRdb with MiXCR from the 5' RACE reads. The sample lists under 300,000 distinct CDR3 sequences, approximately 11% occurring once. V was clipped by 5 bases and J by 5 bases; unmatched bases: 17. Looked up from germline, CDR1 is LGHDT and CDR2 is YNNKEL (reference sequence). The CDR3 sequence is 17 residues long. With respect to this clonotype: Antigen: not known.

Study findings and constraints: Twin-shared out-of-frame alpha sequences were enriched for low generation probability. Conclusions relied on cross-sectional statistical analysis, not following the same donors.

This same sample was also taken into another study, of yellow fever vaccine responses in identical twins.

Input material: memory (CD45RO+) T cells sorted from blood. The genes are TRBV3-1 and TRBJ2-7; 8 bases agree with TRBD2. The TCR comes from a woman aged 18-29 years in good health. The CDR3 region is CASSKHHRGLVPDEQYF. CDR3 nucleotide sequence: TGTGCCAGCAGCAAACACCATAGGGGACTAGTACCCGACGAGCAGTACTTC.